This entry lists 26 T cell receptor beta chains sequenced from one sample in a study of shared clonotypes between healthy human individuals. Some clones are missing from TCRdb's copy, which holds only in-frame ones; the method was immunoSEQ multiplex PCR. The table has approximately 600,000 clones, about 95% seen once; the top ten hold about 0.11%. Naive CD8 cells, CD45RO-negative and positively selected for CCR7, excluded terminally differentiated effector memory CD45RA+ cells. Material for sequencing was naive CD8+ T cells sorted from blood. The receptor set was obtained from a woman in her thirties in good health.

The rearrangement uses TRBV19 and TRBJ1-1, with D perhaps matching TRBD1 (5 bases). This CDR3 region has 15 residues. Looked up from germline, CDR1 is LNHDA and CDR2 is SQIVND (reference sequence). V lost 7 bases to trimming and J lost 3 bases, with 18 bases between them. The DNA for the CDR3 is TGTGCCAGTAACCACCCAGGGCACTTTGACACTGAAGCTTTCTTT. It translates to CASNHPGHFDTEAFF.

The genes are TRBV13 and TRBJ2-5; D might be TRBD2 (5 bases). Germline V lookup: CDR1 PRHDT, CDR2 FYEKMQ (reference sequence). Trimming cost V 2 bases and J 5 bases, with 12 bases left between them. The CDR3 covers 14 residues. CDR3 in DNA: TGTGCCAGCAGCTTAAAGGGTAGCGTCGAGACCCAGTACTTC. Translated: CASSLKGSVETQYF. Supplemented by reference TRBV13 and TRBJ2-5, the full variable domain reads AAGVIQSPRHLIKEKRETATLKCYPIPRHDTVYWYQQGPGQDPQFLISFYEKMQSDKGSIPDRFSAQQFSDYHSELNMSSLELGDSALYFCASSLKGSVETQYFGPGTRLLVL.

The J gene is TRBJ1-2, the V gene TRBV7-9; TRBD1 aligns across 7 bases. In germline, CDR1 is SEHNR, CDR2 FQNEAQ (reference sequence). After removal of 4 bases from V and 6 bases from J, the junction contained 17 bases not matched to a gene. The CDR3 has 17 residues. As DNA, the CDR3 is TGTGCCAGCAGCTCGGAGGGGGCGAGATGGGCCCTCGATGGCTACACCTTC. Translated: CASSSEGARWALDGYTF.

V and J are TRBV27 and TRBJ2-1; D could derive from TRBD1 or TRBD2 (6 bases each). Trimming cost V 7 bases and J 3 bases, with 16 bases left between them. Germline assignment: CDR1 MNHEY and CDR2 SMNVEV (reference sequence). This CDR3 contains 15 residues. CDR3 DNA sequence: TGTGCCAGCAAGGGGGGCCTAGCGCTCTACAATGAGCAGTTCTTC. Protein: CASKGGLALYNEQFF.

CDR3 sequence: CASSIGTGHPGNTIYF. CDR3 nucleotide sequence: TGTGCCAGTAGTATAGGCACAGGCCATCCTGGAAACACCATATATTTT. The V and J genes are TRBV19 and TRBJ1-3; D may be TRBD1 (5 bases). Germline values: CDR1 LNHDA, CDR2 SQIVND (reference sequence). The CDR3 totals 16 residues. The V end was cut by 1 base, the J end by 2 bases, with 12 bases between.

This rearrangement joins TRBV19 to TRBJ2-5; no clear D gene. Judging by the DNA end, TRBJ2-7 fits better; the J call may be wrong. The germline V gene encodes CDR1 LNHDA and CDR2 SQIVND (reference sequence). The CDR3 length is 11 residues. The CDR3 DNA follows: TGTGCCAGTAGTCGTAACTACGAGCAGTACTTC. Protein: CASSRNYEQYF.

This chain joins TRBV28 and TRBJ2-7, with 9 positions matching TRBD2. The CDR3 sequence is 14 residues long. Germline-derived CDR1 and CDR2 are MDHEN and SYDVKM. J lost 2 bases, V lost 9 bases, and 8 bases had no gene match. The chain's CDR3 is CASQTSGHTYEQYF. The CDR3 nucleotides read TGTGCCAGTCAGACTAGCGGCCATACCTACGAGCAGTACTTC.

This sequence joins TRBV5-6 and TRBJ2-1; 7 nucleotides match TRBD2. V shed 3 bases and J 8 bases; nucleotides not matched to a gene: 11. There are 15 residues in the CDR3. Germline V gene lookup returns CDR1 SGHDT and CDR2 YYEEEE. DNA for the CDR3: TGTGCCAGCAGCTACTCGGGCGGGAGATTCTATGAGCAGTTCTTC. Amino acid sequence: CASSYSGGRFYEQFF.

This chain joins TRBV2 and TRBJ1-1; a weak D match, TRBD1 (5 bases). Germline V gene sequence: CDR1 SNHLY, CDR2 FYNNEI. V shed 8 bases and J shed 1 base, with 11 bases lying between them. There are 13 residues in the CDR3. In DNA form, the CDR3 reads TGTGCCAGCCCCCTTGGGGGGAACACTGAAGCTTTCTTT. It encodes CASPLGGNTEAFF.

CDR3 nucleotides: TGTGCCAGCACGACTAGCGGGGGAGACTACGAGCAGTACTTC. Its protein is CASTTSGGDYEQYF. The chain uses TRBV28 and TRBJ2-7, with 12 bases lining up with TRBD2. The CDR3 loop spans 14 amino acids. V shed 7 bases and J 3 bases; nucleotides not matched to a gene: 4. The germline CDR1 and CDR2 sequences are MDHEN and SYDVKM.

The V call is TRBV27, the J call TRBJ2-7; 7 nucleotides agree with TRBD2. CDR1 and CDR2 (germline): MNHEY, SMNVEV (reference sequence). The junction had 8 bases not matched to a gene; V was cut back by 6 bases and J by 6 bases. This CDR3 is 13 amino acids long. CDR3 protein: CASSPGLAVEQYF. CDR3 DNA sequence: TGTGCCAGCAGCCCTGGGCTAGCGGTCGAGCAGTACTTC.

As for this clone: The same CDR3 arises from other DNA sequences in this sample as well. The chain uses TRBV9 and TRBJ2-7; D perhaps matches TRBD1 (5 bases). The CDR3 sequence is 14 residues long. Germline-derived CDR1 and CDR2 are SGDLS and YYNGEE. Deletions cut 0 bases from V and 0 bases from J, with 7 bases between. CDR3 amino acids: CASSVEGDSYEQYF. For the CDR3, the DNA is TGTGCCAGCAGCGTAGAAGGGGACTCCTACGAGCAGTACTTC. Filled out from reference TRBV9 and TRBJ2-7, the complete variable domain reads DSGVTQTPKHLITATGQRVTLRCSPRSGDLSVYWYQQSLDQGLQFLIQYYNGEERAKGNILERFSAQQFPDLHSELNLSSLELGDSALYFCASSVEGDSYEQYFGPGTRLTVT.

This clone is a singleton in its sample. The chain combines TRBV7-2 with TRBJ2-7; maybe TRBD1 (5 bases). Trimming pared 1 base from V and 5 bases from J, leaving 6 bases between. The CDR3 loop spans 12 amino acids. Germline lookup yields CDR1 SGHTA and CDR2 FQGNSA. The CDR3 protein is CASSLVRDEQYF. CDR3 DNA: TGTGCCAGCAGCTTAGTCAGGGACGAGCAGTACTTC.

This chain joins TRBV21-1 and TRBJ2-7; TRBD2, the table's D call, lacks a check against the DNA. TRBV21-1 is assigned pseudogene status. CDR3 length: 17 amino acids. CDR3 sequence: CASSRATGGHQNYEQYF. The CDR3 DNA is TGCGCCAGCAGCAGGGCAACGGGAGGTCACCAAAACTACGAGCAGTACTTC.

The genes are TRBV2 and TRBJ1-1, with TRBD1 matching 7 bases. V was pared by 5 bases and J by 7 bases, with 4 bases of the junction left unmatched. The CDR3 length is 12 residues. The germline V gene encodes CDR1 SNHLY and CDR2 FYNNEI. CDR3 in amino acids: CASSTGVGEAFF. The CDR3 DNA reads TGTGCCAGCAGTACAGGGGTCGGTGAAGCTTTCTTT.

The chain combines TRBV4-1 with TRBJ1-4; D remains ambiguous. Trimming shortened V by 1 base and J by 11 bases, and 14 bases separated the two germline ends. CDR3 length: 14 residues. Germline V gene data show CDR1 as MGHRA and CDR2 as YSYEKL. In DNA form, the CDR3 reads TGCGCCAGCAGCCAAGTGGAGGGCATGGGGAAACTGTTTTTT. Translating it yields CASSQVEGMGKLFF.

The chain carries TRBV21-1 and TRBJ2-4; TRBD2 is the table's D call, not checked against the DNA. TRBV21-1 is a documented pseudogene. The CDR3 has 16 amino acids. The CDR3 bases are TGTGCCAGCAGCAAAGCGACGGTCGGGGCCAAAAACATTCAGTACTTC. It specifies CASSKATVGAKNIQYF.

V usage is TRBV6-1 and J usage is TRBJ1-2; D not resolved. This CDR3 has 19 residues. V was shortened by 3 bases and J by 0 bases, with 23 bases between the two germline ends. Germline V lookup: CDR1 MNHNS, CDR2 SASEGT. The CDR3 protein is CASSDLIIRRVRANYGYTF. In DNA, the CDR3 is TGTGCCAGCAGTGATCTTATCATCAGGCGAGTCCGCGCTAACTATGGCTACACCTTC.

V and J are TRBV6-5 and TRBJ2-7; tentative D call: TRBD1 (6 bases). CDR3 size: 14 residues. Germline values: CDR1 MNHEY, CDR2 SVGAGI. V was cut by 2 bases and J by 5 bases, with 13 bases left in between. The CDR3 DNA is TGTGCCAGCAGTTACCAGGGGCAACTCAACGAGCAGTACTTC. It encodes CASSYQGQLNEQYF.

The rearrangement uses TRBV28 and TRBJ1-4; tentative D call: TRBD1 (5 bases). The CDR3 runs to 14 residues. From germline, CDR1 is MDHEN and CDR2 SYDVKM. V gave up 3 bases and J gave up 7 bases, with 12 bases separating them. The CDR3 nucleotides are TGTGCCAGCAGTTTTCTGGGGGAGGTTGAAAAACTGTTTTTT. Amino acid sequence: CASSFLGEVEKLFF.

V usage is TRBV18 and J usage is TRBJ2-7, with D perhaps TRBD1 or TRBD2 (6 bases each). Germline CDR1 KGHSH, CDR2 LQKENI. The V and J ends lost 6 bases and 7 bases respectively, with 19 bases between them. The CDR3 contains 14 residues. CDR3 loop: CASSTRGLLEEQYF. As DNA, the CDR3 is TGTGCCAGCTCCACCAGGGGACTCCTCGAAGAGCAGTACTTC. Looking up the rest from reference TRBV18 and TRBJ2-7 gives the full variable domain: NAGVMQNPRHLVRRRGQEARLRCSPMKGHSHVYWYRQLPEEGLKFMVYLQKENIIDESGMPKERFSAEFPKEGPSILRIQQVVRGDSAAYFCASSTRGLLEEQYFGPGTRLTVT.

This chain links TRBV10-3 with TRBJ2-7, with TRBD2 matching over 10 bases. This CDR3 is 15 amino acids long. CDR1 is ENHRY, CDR2 SYGVKD, per germline. Trimming took 5 bases from V and 0 from J; bases not matched to a gene: 4. CDR3 in DNA: TGTGCCATCAGTAGGACTAGCGGAAGCTCCTACGAGCAGTACTTC. Amino acids: CAISRTSGSSYEQYF.

The rearrangement links TRBV5-1 to TRBJ2-7; no definite D call. The CDR3 is 13 amino acids. Trimming took 6 bases from V and 0 from J, leaving 10 bases between them. Germline lookup yields CDR1 SGHRS and CDR2 YFSETQ. CDR3 DNA sequence: TGCGCCAGCATGTCCCGCGACTCCTACGAGCAGTACTTC. Translated, it gives CASMSRDSYEQYF. Full variable domain (rest looked up from reference TRBV5-1 and TRBJ2-7): KAGVTQTPRYLIKTRGQQVTLSCSPISGHRSVSWYQQTPGQGLQFLFEYFSETQRNKGNFPGRFSGRQFSNSRSEMNVSTLELGDSALYLCASMSRDSYEQYFGPGTRLTVT.

The chain recombines TRBV5-4 with TRBJ1-5, with 9 bases matching TRBD1. The trim removed 2 bases at V and 7 bases at J, leaving 4 bases unmatched. The V gene's germline CDR1 is SGHNT and CDR2 YYREEE (reference sequence). The CDR3 is made up of 14 amino acids. The CDR3 here is CASSLQGARQPQHF. Written as DNA, the CDR3 is TGTGCCAGCAGCTTACAGGGGGCTAGGCAGCCCCAGCATTTT.

This clone was recorded only once. V gene TRBV19 combines with J gene TRBJ2-2; the match to TRBD2 covers 8 bases. Trimming removed 7 bases from V and 4 bases from J; junction bases left unmatched: 8. Germline values: CDR1 LNHDA, CDR2 SQIVND (reference sequence). This CDR3 contains 15 residues. In nucleotides, the CDR3 is TGTGCCAGTATGGGGACTAGATCGACCACCGGGGAGCTGTTTTTT. Its protein product is CASMGTRSTTGELFF.

The rearrangement joins TRBV27 to TRBJ1-5; D gene uncertain. V lost 6 bases, J lost 5 bases, and 14 bases lay in between. The CDR3 totals 14 residues. CDR1 is MNHEY and CDR2 is SMNVEV in the germline V gene (reference sequence). DNA for the CDR3: TGTGCCAGCAGCCCCCTCTCTGCTGATCAGCCCCAGCATTTT. It yields the protein CASSPLSADQPQHF.